Shown below are 26 T cell receptor beta chains from a single sample sequenced in a study of shared clonotypes between healthy human individuals. Method: immunoSEQ multiplex PCR; TCRdb's copy keeps in-frame clones and lacks some. Of 2,100,000 or so clones in the sample, approximately 94% were seen once. Sequenced sample: naive CD4+ T cells sorted from blood. Sample subset: CD45RA+ positively selected. The receptors were gathered from a man in his late teens or twenties in good health.

This clone appeared once. This sequence joins TRBV5-4 and TRBJ1-1; possible D gene TRBD1, 6 bases. Per germline, CDR1 SGHNT and CDR2 YYREEE (reference sequence). Deletions cut 2 bases from V and 4 bases from J, with 18 bases between. The CDR3 is 16 amino acids. The CDR3 is CASSLALQTGSTEAFF. In DNA form, the CDR3 reads TGTGCCAGCAGCTTAGCGTTACAGACAGGTAGCACTGAAGCTTTCTTT.

The gene calls are TRBV27 and TRBJ1-6; weak D call: TRBD1 (6 bases). Germline V lookup: CDR1 MNHEY, CDR2 SMNVEV (reference sequence). This CDR3 has 15 amino acids. V lost 4 bases to trimming and J lost 0 bases, with 7 bases between them. The CDR3 protein is CASSSRGSYNSPLHF. In nucleotides, the CDR3 is TGTGCCAGCAGTTCCAGGGGCTCCTATAATTCACCCCTCCACTTT.

This sequence joins TRBV2 and TRBJ2-7, with 7 nucleotides matching TRBD1. V lost 0 bases and J lost 6; bases outside the gene matches: 8. Germline V gene data show CDR1 as SNHLY and CDR2 as FYNNEI. The length of the CDR3 is 15 residues. The CDR3 loop is CASSEAGTGAGEQYF. CDR3 nucleotide sequence: TGTGCCAGCAGTGAAGCGGGAACAGGGGCAGGCGAGCAGTACTTC.

The chain is built from TRBV18 and TRBJ1-1; D is perhaps TRBD1 (5 bases). Trimming took off 5 bases at V and 3 bases at J, with 13 bases between the two ends. There are 14 residues in the CDR3. Germline V gives CDR1 KGHSH, CDR2 LQKENI. This CDR3 reads CASSTQGLYTEAFF. As DNA, the CDR3 is TGTGCCAGCTCAACTCAGGGTTTGTACACTGAAGCTTTCTTT.

This chain links TRBV7-2 with TRBJ1-1; no clear D gene. Trimming pared 1 base from V and 2 bases from J, leaving 5 bases between. Germline V gene data show CDR1 as SGHTA and CDR2 as FQGNSA. The CDR3 consists of 13 residues. The CDR3 sequence is CASSLESNTEAFF. The DNA for the CDR3 is TGTGCCAGCAGCTTAGAAAGCAACACTGAAGCTTTCTTT.

This chain joins TRBV7-2 and TRBJ2-4, with 13 bases fitting TRBD2. J gave up 0 bases and V 5 bases, and 7 bases lay outside the gene matches. The CDR3 has 18 residues. Germline lookup yields CDR1 SGHTA and CDR2 FQGNSA. CDR3 residues: CASSAGTSGVLAKNIQYF. The CDR3 coding sequence is TGTGCCAGCAGCGCAGGGACTAGCGGGGTACTAGCCAAAAACATTCAGTACTTC.

V is TRBV5-1 and J is TRBJ1-2; D unresolved. Trimming took 0 bases from V and 3 from J, leaving 9 bases between them. Germline V CDR1 and CDR2: SGHRS, YFSETQ. The CDR3 sequence is 14 residues long. The CDR3 here is CASSLDDLDYGYTF. In DNA, the CDR3 is TGCGCCAGCAGCTTGGACGATCTAGACTATGGCTACACCTTC.

This clone was observed a single time. This chain connects TRBV5-1 to TRBJ1-4; unclear D gene. Germline CDR1 and CDR2: SGHRS and YFSETQ. This CDR3 has 16 residues. V gave up 0 bases and J gave up 6 bases, with 15 bases separating them. CDR3 DNA sequence: TGCGCCAGCAGCTTGGCCCAGCCGGCGGTTCATGAAAAACTGTTTTTT. This encodes CASSLAQPAVHEKLFF.

The chain carries TRBV7-9 and TRBJ1-6; 7 bases fit TRBD1. V was clipped by 8 bases and J by 7 bases; unmatched bases: 11. CDR1 SEHNR and CDR2 FQNEAQ come from the germline V gene (reference sequence). The CDR3 is 15 amino acids. In DNA form, the CDR3 reads TGTGCCAGCGGGCCCATGGGACAGACAAATTCACCCCTCCACTTT. It specifies CASGPMGQTNSPLHF.

The chain couples TRBV6-5 to TRBJ2-1; no clear D. The CDR3 sequence is 11 residues long. Germline values: CDR1 MNHEY, CDR2 SVGAGI. V shed 7 bases and J shed 7 bases, with 8 bases lying between them. The CDR3 coding sequence is TGTGCCAGCAAAGGGCCAAATGAGCAGTTCTTC. Translating gives CASKGPNEQFF.

The J gene is TRBJ1-6, the V gene TRBV27; D unresolved. Trimming removed 3 bases at V and 0 bases at J, with 12 bases between. Germline V lookup: CDR1 MNHEY, CDR2 SMNVEV (reference sequence). CDR3 length equals 17 residues. Here the CDR3 reads CASSFRPGSSYNSPLHF. CDR3 DNA: TGTGCCAGCAGTTTCCGACCGGGGAGCTCCTATAATTCACCCCTCCACTTT.

The J gene is TRBJ2-3, the V gene TRBV9; D is ambiguous. V was pared by 2 bases and J by 7 bases, with 14 bases between. This CDR3 has 14 residues. Germline loops: CDR1 SGDLS, CDR2 YYNGEE. CDR3: CASSVSPRLNTQYF. Written as DNA, the CDR3 is TGTGCCAGCAGCGTGTCCCCGCGTCTGAATACGCAGTATTTT.

The gene calls are TRBV19 and TRBJ2-7, with 8 bases lining up with TRBD1. CDR3 length: 16 amino acids. V lost 1 base to trimming and J lost 0 bases; unmatched junction nucleotides: 5. CDR1 and CDR2 (germline): LNHDA, SQIVND (reference sequence). The CDR3 region is CASSIGRDRNSYEQYF. The CDR3 DNA follows: TGTGCCAGTAGTATAGGAAGGGACAGGAACTCCTACGAGCAGTACTTC.

This clone was counted a single time. This chain links TRBV10-3 with TRBJ1-2; TRBD1 might be the D (6 bases). CDR1 and CDR2 (germline): ENHRY, SYGVKD. Trimming left V 7 bases short and J 7 bases short, with 16 bases between. The CDR3 consists of 13 residues. CDR3 amino acids: CAITKGVFGGYTF. DNA of the CDR3: TGTGCCATCACGAAGGGGGTCTTTGGTGGCTACACCTTC.

The table lists this clone with a count of one. V is TRBV5-1 and J is TRBJ2-5; a possible D gene is TRBD2 (6 bases). The length of the CDR3 is 14 residues. Germline CDR1 SGHRS, CDR2 YFSETQ. The V end lost 4 bases, the J end lost 3 bases, and 13 bases lay between the germline ends. CDR3 sequence: CASSPGPGEETQYF. Here the CDR3 DNA reads TGCGCCAGCAGCCCAGGACCGGGGGAAGAGACCCAGTACTTC.

In the case of this clone: Other nucleotide sequences from this sample produce the same CDR3. The chain joins TRBV18 to TRBJ1-1; weak D call: TRBD1 (5 bases). Trimming removed 6 bases at V and 1 base at J, with 15 bases between. The CDR3 runs to 15 residues. Germline-derived CDR1 and CDR2 are KGHSH and LQKENI. In nucleotides, the CDR3 is TGTGCCAGCTCTCCCCGGGAGGGGAAGAACACTGAAGCTTTCTTT. Residues: CASSPREGKNTEAFF. The variable domain in full, completed from reference TRBV18 and TRBJ1-1, reads NAGVMQNPRHLVRRRGQEARLRCSPMKGHSHVYWYRQLPEEGLKFMVYLQKENIIDESGMPKERFSAEFPKEGPSILRIQQVVRGDSAAYFCASSPREGKNTEAFFGQGTRLTVV.

This clone was detected only once. J is TRBJ2-7 and V is TRBV5-6; unclear D gene. Germline CDR1 and CDR2: SGHDT and YYEEEE. The ends were cut back, 3 bases at V and 4 bases at J, with 5 bases in the middle. The CDR3 extends over 11 amino acids. The CDR3 sequence: CASSSPYEQYF. CDR3 coding DNA: TGTGCCAGCAGCTCCCCATACGAGCAGTACTTC.

The rearrangement joins TRBV5-6 to TRBJ2-3; 9 bases are a match to TRBD2. The germline CDR1 and CDR2 sequences are SGHDT and YYEEEE. This CDR3 comprises 16 residues. V lost 2 bases, J lost 2 bases, and 6 bases stayed unmatched. CDR3 protein: CASSFGTSNPTDTQYF. CDR3 nucleotide sequence: TGTGCCAGCAGCTTTGGGACTAGCAACCCCACAGATACGCAGTATTTT.

V and J are TRBV11-3 and TRBJ1-1; D is possibly TRBD1 (5 bases). Germline CDR1 and CDR2: SGHNT and YENEEA. V was cut by 0 bases and J by 0 bases, with 23 bases left in between. CDR3 length equals 20 residues. CDR3 sequence reads: CASSLDSIFRGDSMNTEAFF. CDR3 nucleotide sequence: TGTGCCAGCAGCTTAGATAGCATTTTTCGGGGGGACTCCATGAACACTGAAGCTTTCTTT. Full variable domain (remainder filled in from reference TRBV11-3 and TRBJ1-1): EAGVVQSPRYKIIEKKQPVAFWCNPISGHNTLYWYLQNLGQGPELLIRYENEEAVDDSQLPKDRFSAERLKGVDSTLKIQPAELGDSAVYLCASSLDSIFRGDSMNTEAFFGQGTRLTVV.

The rearrangement uses TRBV29-1 and TRBJ1-4; D gene unclear. The CDR3 contains 11 residues. CDR1 and CDR2 (germline): SQVTM, ANQGSEA. Trimming left V 7 bases short and J 8 bases short, with 11 bases between. The CDR3 region is CSADLGEKLFF. CDR3 sequence (DNA): TGCAGCGCTGACCTCGGGGAAAAACTGTTTTTT.

Comments on this clone: The junction departs from the called germline gene at one end, perhaps through a read error. The J gene is TRBJ2-1, the V gene TRBV6-1; 9 nucleotides match TRBD2. Germline CDR1 is MNHNS and CDR2 is SASEGT. The CDR3 loop spans 13 amino acids. The CDR3 reads CASNEAGGGEQFF. The CDR3 DNA sequence: TGTGCCAGCAATGAAGCGGGAGGAGGGGAGCAGTTCTTC.

The chain has TRBV11-2 and TRBJ2-1; no definite D call. Germline CDR1 reads SGHAT; CDR2 reads FQNNGV. Trimming removed 3 bases at V and 6 bases at J, with 9 bases between. CDR3 length: 13 amino acids. CDR3 coding DNA: TGTGCCAGCAGCTTCATCCGAGGCAATGAGCAGTTCTTC. Translation: CASSFIRGNEQFF. Variable domain in full (rest from reference TRBV11-2 and TRBJ2-1): EAGVAQSPRYKIIEKRQSVAFWCNPISGHATLYWYQQILGQGPKLLIQFQNNGVVDDSQLPKDRFSAERLKGVDSTLKIQPAKLEDSAVYLCASSFIRGNEQFFGPGTRLTVL.

This clone showed up just a few times. The chain couples TRBV5-1 to TRBJ1-6; 8 bases fit TRBD1. The CDR3 extends over 15 amino acids. CDR1 is SGHRS and CDR2 is YFSETQ in the germline V gene. The V gene end was trimmed by 4 bases and the J gene end by 9 bases; junction bases not matched to a gene: 9. CDR3 residues: CASSHDGQGSSPLHF. CDR3 DNA: TGCGCCAGCAGCCACGACGGACAGGGTTCTTCACCCCTCCACTTT.

The chain employs TRBV18 and TRBJ2-7; D is unclear. CDR3 size: 13 residues. The ends were cut back, 3 bases at V and 2 bases at J, with 8 bases in the middle. Germline V gene data show CDR1 as KGHSH and CDR2 as LQKENI. CDR3 residues: CASSPYGTYEQYF. CDR3 coding DNA: TGTGCCAGCTCACCGTACGGAACCTACGAGCAGTACTTC.

This clone was observed once. This chain links TRBV6-1 with TRBJ2-7; 8 bases line up with TRBD1. This CDR3 is 14 amino acids long. Germline V lookup: CDR1 MNHNS, CDR2 SASEGT. The junction had 6 bases not matched to a gene; V was cut back by 8 bases and J by 0 bases. CDR3 DNA: TGTGCCAGCGGGGGACAGGTAAGCTCCTACGAGCAGTACTTC. Translation gives CASGGQVSSYEQYF.

This clone appeared a single time. The rearrangement joins TRBV15 to TRBJ1-6; D remains ambiguous. Looked up from germline, CDR1 is LNHNV and CDR2 is YYDKDF (reference sequence). The CDR3 has 16 residues. Trimming removed 1 base at V and 0 bases at J, with 7 bases between. Written as DNA, the CDR3 is TGTGCCACCAGCAGAGTTGACCTCTCCTATAATTCACCCCTCCACTTT. Its protein product is CATSRVDLSYNSPLHF.